These 25 T cell receptor beta chains were sequenced from one sample in a study of T cell responses to AZD1222 COVID-19 vaccine. Libraries were prepared by immunoSEQ multiplex PCR; TCRdb keeps only in-frame clonotypes and omits some of them. The sample consists of approximately 79,000 clones, 83% of them appearing once. The specimen was peripheral blood, collected 28 days after the second AZD1222 dose. The receptors stem from an adult who received the AZD1222 COVID-19 vaccine.

The chain carries TRBV28 and TRBJ1-5; no reliable D call. Per germline, CDR1 MDHEN and CDR2 SYDVKM. Trimming removed 7 bases from V and 0 bases from J, with 13 bases in between. This CDR3 has 15 amino acids. The CDR3 bases are TGTGCCAGCACCATGGCCCCATTTAGCAATCAGCCCCAGCATTTT. The encoded protein is CASTMAPFSNQPQHF.

The V gene is TRBV2, the J gene TRBJ2-7; 11 bases fit TRBD1. Germline assignment: CDR1 SNHLY and CDR2 FYNNEI. This CDR3 has 15 amino acids. The trim removed 6 bases at V and 4 bases at J, leaving 8 bases unmatched. The CDR3 loop is CASSPAGTGGYEQYF. The CDR3 DNA reads as TGTGCCAGCAGCCCAGCCGGGACAGGGGGGTACGAGCAGTACTTC.

The J gene is TRBJ2-7, the V gene TRBV11-3, with 7 nucleotides matching TRBD2. The J segment lost 4 bases and the V segment lost 4 bases, leaving 7 bases of the junction unmatched. Germline assignment: CDR1 SGHNT and CDR2 YENEEA. The length of the CDR3 is 14 residues. The CDR3 coding sequence is TGTGCCAGCAGCTCCCACGCGGGAGCTTACGAGCAGTACTTC. Its translation: CASSSHAGAYEQYF.

V and J are TRBV28 and TRBJ2-1; 8 bases are shared with TRBD2. The CDR3 consists of 16 residues. Germline CDR1 MDHEN, CDR2 SYDVKM. V shed 3 bases, J shed 3 bases, and the junction held 7 bases outside the gene matches. The CDR3 nucleotides read TGTGCCAGCAGTTTGTCCAGCGGGAGTCGCTACAATGAGCAGTTCTTC. It yields the protein CASSLSSGSRYNEQFF.

The chain's CDR3 is CASSFTGSEQYF. Here the CDR3 DNA reads TGTGCCAGCAGCTTCACAGGGAGCGAGCAGTACTTC. The chain employs TRBV11-2 and TRBJ2-7, with D possibly being TRBD1 (6 bases). V dropped 3 bases and J dropped 6 bases, with 9 bases sitting between them. The CDR3 consists of 12 residues. The germline gives CDR1 SGHAT, CDR2 FQNNGV.

The CDR3 region has the DNA TGTGCCAGCAAAAGCCGGAATACTTGGGGACAGGGGCCCCAAAGCAATCAGCCCCAGCATTTT. It translates to CASKSRNTWGQGPQSNQPQHF. The rearrangement links TRBV28 to TRBJ1-5, with 10 bases matching TRBD1. J gave up 1 base and V 7 bases, and 22 bases lay outside the gene matches. Germline lookup yields CDR1 MDHEN and CDR2 SYDVKM. CDR3 size: 21 residues.

This clone was seen more than once but under ten times. The CDR3 nucleotides are TGCGCCAGCAGCTCTCCGGGACAGGGGTTCAATGAGCAGTTCTTC. It codes for CASSSPGQGFNEQFF. This sequence joins TRBV5-1 and TRBJ2-1; TRBD1 agrees at 10 bases. V shed 3 bases and J 6 bases; nucleotides not matched to a gene: 6. The CDR3 has 15 amino acids. CDR1 and CDR2 from the germline V gene are SGHRS and YFSETQ.

The chain recombines TRBV5-1 with TRBJ2-1; 7 nucleotides agree with TRBD1. The CDR3 covers 14 residues. The V segment lost 1 base and the J segment 7 bases; nucleotides outside the gene matches: 5. Germline loops: CDR1 SGHRS, CDR2 YFSETQ. CDR3 bases: TGCGCCAGCAGCTTGAGACAGGGTTATAATGAGCAGTTCTTC. The encoded protein is CASSLRQGYNEQFF.

This chain links TRBV19 with TRBJ2-1; D call uncertain. Looked up from germline, CDR1 is LNHDA and CDR2 is SQIVND (reference sequence). V lost 1 base, J lost 6 bases, and 7 bases lay in between. The CDR3 covers 13 residues. The CDR3 loop is CASSIVPSNEQFF. CDR3 DNA: TGTGCCAGTAGTATAGTCCCTAGCAATGAGCAGTTCTTC.

V usage is TRBV18 and J usage is TRBJ2-4; D gene uncertain. CDR3 length: 17 residues. With 0 bases removed from V and 6 bases from J, the gap between germline ends came to 18 bases. Germline CDR1 and CDR2: KGHSH and LQKENI. Here the CDR3 DNA reads TGTGCCAGCTCACCACCGAGTAGGCCCCTACTCGGAAACATTCAGTACTTC. This encodes CASSPPSRPLLGNIQYF.

This clone occurred many times. V and J are TRBV30 and TRBJ2-2; TRBD1 matches 9 bases. Germline CDR1 is GTSNPN and CDR2 is SVGIG (reference sequence). CDR3 length equals 16 residues. The J segment lost 5 bases and the V segment lost 4 bases, leaving 11 bases of the junction unmatched. CDR3 nucleotides: TGTGCCTGGAAGCGACGACCGGGACAGGGTACCGGGGAGCTGTTTTTT. This sequence encodes CAWKRRPGQGTGELFF. The full variable domain, with the rest looked up from reference TRBV30 and TRBJ2-2, is SQTIHQWPATLVQPVGSPLSLECTVEGTSNPNLYWYRQAAGRGLQLLFYSVGIGQISSEVPQNLSASRPQDRQFILSSKKLLLSDSGFYLCAWKRRPGQGTGELFFGEGSRLTVL.

CDR3 in amino acids: CSAPGPSGYTF. The CDR3 nucleotides read TGCAGTGCACCAGGGCCCTCTGGCTACACCTTC. The rearrangement joins TRBV20-1 to TRBJ1-2; D is possibly TRBD1 (5 bases). The V and J ends lost 6 bases and 7 bases respectively, with 12 bases between them. Germline values: CDR1 DFQATT, CDR2 SNEGSKA (reference sequence). This CDR3 comprises 11 residues.

This chain connects TRBV5-1 to TRBJ2-7, with TRBD2 matching 8 bases. The germline V gene encodes CDR1 SGHRS and CDR2 YFSETQ. V shed 3 bases and J 6 bases; nucleotides not matched to a gene: 8. The CDR3 length is 14 residues. The CDR3 sequence: CASSSPVTSGEQYF. CDR3 bases: TGCGCCAGCAGCTCCCCGGTTACTAGCGGCGAGCAGTACTTC.

V is TRBV27 and J is TRBJ2-7, with a tentative D call TRBD2 (5 bases). Trimming removed 2 bases from V and 3 bases from J, with 8 bases in between. This CDR3 is built from 13 residues. Germline V gives CDR1 MNHEY, CDR2 SMNVEV (reference sequence). CDR3 region: CASSLKAGYEQYF. Written as DNA, the CDR3 is TGTGCCAGCAGTTTAAAGGCGGGCTACGAGCAGTACTTC.

This clone was seen more than once but under ten times. J is TRBJ2-7 and V is TRBV4-1; D gene uncertain. V gave up 3 bases and J gave up 0 bases, with 12 bases separating them. The CDR3 consists of 15 residues. Germline V CDR1 and CDR2: MGHRA, YSYEKL. CDR3 nucleotide sequence: TGCGCCAGCAGCCATCAAGTGTTTTACTCCTACGAGCAGTACTTC. This gives the protein CASSHQVFYSYEQYF.

The J gene is TRBJ2-7, the V gene TRBV7-2, with 9 positions matching TRBD2. Germline values: CDR1 SGHTA, CDR2 FQGNSA. CDR3 length equals 16 residues. With 1 base clipped from V and 2 bases from J, the junction kept 6 bases outside the gene matches. CDR3 DNA sequence: TGTGCCAGCAGCTTAGAGGCCAGCGGGAGGACCTACGAGCAGTACTTC. It specifies CASSLEASGRTYEQYF.

The CDR3 sequence: CASKPGRYIQYF. As DNA, the CDR3 is TGTGCCAGTAAGCCGGGGAGGTACATTCAGTACTTC. The chain links TRBV19 to TRBJ2-4, with D possibly matching TRBD2 (6 bases). Germline V gene sequence: CDR1 LNHDA, CDR2 SQIVND (reference sequence). Trimming removed 7 bases at V and 8 bases at J, with 12 bases between. The CDR3 has 12 amino acids.

The J gene is TRBJ1-2, the V gene TRBV9; TRBD1 matches at 9 bases. The CDR3 covers 16 residues. The J segment lost 4 bases and the V segment lost 0 bases, leaving 7 bases of the junction unmatched. Germline values: CDR1 SGDLS, CDR2 YYNGEE. CDR3 in amino acids: CASSVVGTGGGYGYTF. The CDR3 region has the DNA TGTGCCAGCAGCGTAGTCGGAACAGGGGGCGGCTATGGCTACACCTTC.

CDR3 sequence reads: CASSLGTGNYEQYF. The CDR3 nucleotides are TGTGCCAGCAGCTTGGGGACAGGGAACTACGAGCAGTACTTC. V usage is TRBV5-6 and J usage is TRBJ2-7; TRBD1 matches 8 bases. CDR1 is SGHDT and CDR2 is YYEEEE in the germline V gene. Trimming took 0 bases from V and 3 from J; bases not matched to a gene: 2. The CDR3 sequence is 14 residues long.

V gene TRBV12-3 or TRBV12-4 combines with J gene TRBJ2-1; D unresolved. CDR3 size: 13 residues. The ends were cut back, 3 bases at V and 4 bases at J, with 7 bases in the middle. The CDR3 sequence: CASSFQKYNEQFF. CDR3 coding DNA: TGTGCCAGCAGTTTTCAAAAGTACAATGAGCAGTTCTTC.

The chain carries TRBV19 and TRBJ2-7; no clear D gene. This CDR3 has 13 residues. Germline values: CDR1 LNHDA, CDR2 SQIVND (reference sequence). Deletions cut 3 bases from V and 10 bases from J, with 16 bases between. CDR3 region: CASSISTSYVQYF. The CDR3 DNA is TGTGCCAGTAGTATTTCGACCAGCTATGTACAGTACTTC.

CDR3 sequence: CASSLGLAGGHNYNEQFF. The CDR3, as DNA: TGTGCCAGCAGTCTGGGACTAGCGGGAGGCCATAACTACAATGAGCAGTTCTTC. The genes are TRBV27 and TRBJ2-1; TRBD2 aligns across 15 bases. This CDR3 spans 18 amino acids. The germline CDR1 and CDR2 sequences are MNHEY and SMNVEV (reference sequence). The J segment lost 3 bases and the V segment lost 5 bases, leaving 8 bases of the junction unmatched.

The chain recombines TRBV10-3 with TRBJ1-1; D gene ambiguous. Germline V gene lookup returns CDR1 ENHRY and CDR2 SYGVKD. With 2 bases removed from V and 5 bases from J, the gap between germline ends came to 21 bases. The CDR3 is made up of 17 amino acids. CDR3 coding DNA: TGTGCCATCAGTGAGCCTGAGTTAGGACCCCTGAGGACTGAAGCTTTCTTT. Translating gives CAISEPELGPLRTEAFF.

The chain joins TRBV18 to TRBJ2-3; TRBD2 aligns across 9 bases. Germline V gene lookup returns CDR1 KGHSH and CDR2 LQKENI. V shed 4 bases and J 8 bases; nucleotides not matched to a gene: 10. The CDR3 extends over 15 amino acids. CDR3 amino acids: CASSRPGLAGSTQYF. In DNA form, the CDR3 reads TGTGCCAGCTCACGCCCGGGACTAGCTGGGAGTACGCAGTATTTT.

This rearrangement joins TRBV9 to TRBJ1-1; TRBD1 matches 8 bases. Trimming took 7 bases from V and 3 from J; bases not matched to a gene: 5. The CDR3 sequence is 13 residues long. Germline values: CDR1 SGDLS, CDR2 YYNGEE. CDR3 residues: CASGQGAHTEAFF. As DNA, the CDR3 is TGTGCCAGCGGGCAGGGGGCACACACTGAAGCTTTCTTT.